This T cell receptor beta chain appears in the sequencing data of a study of identical twins (dated by TCRdb to the mid-2010s). Notes on the research overall: TCR alpha and beta repertoires from monozygotic twins, unrelated adults of various ages and cord blood were deep-sequenced to test whether fetal clonotypes persist. Replicate twin experiments were performed at different times using different library preparation protocols to rule out contamination. Overall study results and their limits: Zero-insertion analyses could be partly confounded by invariant T cells such as MAIT and iNKT, though diverse VJ usage argued against such confounding for most clonotypes. Because the same donors could not be followed over many years, the conclusions relied on cross-sectional statistical analysis. Recombination models systematically underestimated out-of-frame TCR alpha sharing in monozygotic twins but agreed with sharing between unrelated individuals. Fewer insertions were carried by abundant cord blood beta clonotypes, a similar but weaker trend appeared in young adult naive repertoires, and no such trend appeared in memory repertoires. Compared with coincidental sharing between unrelated individuals, out-of-frame TCR alpha sequences shared between twins had an excess of sequences with low generation probability. In beta out-of-frame sequences, excess twin sharing was weaker, because having fewer shared sequences lowered the signal-to-noise ratio.

The library was made by 5' RACE. Sequencing instrument: Illumina HiSeq 2000. A universal primer binding site was introduced by template switching, and a unique molecular identifier was present in the final cDNA, enabling accurate counting of TCR cDNA molecules. First-strand cDNA for TCR alpha and beta chains was synthesized from specific primers in the conserved constant-segment region. To control for contamination, every cDNA library carried two barcodes: a SMART-Mk sample barcode plus Illumina barcodes. Two successive PCR steps introduced TruSeq adapter sequences along with Illumina sample barcodes. The Illumina HiSeq platform was used with custom primers to sequence TCR alpha and beta cDNA libraries. The paper's data handling went like this. MiGEC processed the raw reads to extract unique molecular identifiers, while MiXCR was used to determine the CDR3 positions. For each individual, recombination models were inferred using an EM algorithm with the repgenHMM and IGoR tools. Shared clonotype analysis was performed with the tcR package in R, normalizing sharing by the product of cloneset sizes. Out-of-frame nonproductive sequences were analyzed to study raw recombination free of thymic and clonal selection effects. The public reads were reanalyzed by TCRdb: fastp trimming at Q25, MiXCR alignment, in-frame beta chains only. CDR3 protein sequences are deduplicated, and each keeps its most common genes and DNA. The V and J calls and clone size come from TCRdb's table, not from the authors' own analysis. The table for this sample lists fewer than 500,000 distinct CDR3 sequences; approximately 25% of them were counted only once. Roughly 2.8% of the sample lies in the top ten.

Its CDR3 holds 14 amino acids, cysteine through phenylalanine. Here the CDR3 DNA is all that survives: 42 bases in frame from base 1. CDR1 GTSNPN and CDR2 SVGIG were looked up in the germline V gene (reference sequence). Compared with germline, V lacks 4 bases and J lacks 2 bases; bases without a gene match: 5. Remarks on this clonotype: The specificity of this receptor is unknown. Base qualities are missing; no much larger clone stands one base away.

Only healthy Caucasian donors were included. Three pairs of female monozygotic twins, all aged roughly 18 to 29 years, made up the twin cohort. Positive isolation kits from Invitrogen were used to isolate the CD4+ and CD8+ T cell populations. The same specimen was also included in a second study, on T cells expressing NK-cell markers. Reported in the second study: In sorted CD3+CD56+NKG2C+, CD3+CD56+NKG2C- and CD3+CD56-NKG2C+ T-cell subsets from 7 to 9 donors, TCR beta-chain repertoires were profiled. Seven of the eight sequenced donors were HCMV-seropositive and one was HCMV-seronegative. In several experiments an anti-gammadeltaTCR antibody was added to restrict sorting to alphabetaTCR-expressing T cells. For five or six donors, the dominant CD3+CD56+NKG2C+ clonotypes were among the top 10 CD8+ clonotypes and accounted for roughly 1.0-7.5% of CD8+ T cells. Those dominant clonotypes were again the most abundant among CD3+CD56-NKG2C+ cells in several donors, at about 28.3-60.1%. It remained unclear whether the expanded NKG2C-expressing T cell clones were specific for HCMV antigens. The study sequenced eight donors, all healthy volunteers chosen at random: three men and five women. HCMV-specific IgG was detected in serum with a commercial ELISA kit to determine HCMV serostatus. MIGEC was used to demultiplex reads and group reads by UMI, and MiTCR was used to assemble and quantify clonotypes. To remove erroneous sequences, TCR cDNA sequences were retained only when supported by two or more reads. The tcR package was used for downstream repertoire analysis, and clonotypes were matched across fractions by CDR3 nucleotide sequence plus V segment. VDJmatch was used to annotate antigen specificity against VDJdb, with one amino acid substitution allowed in CDR3.

The source material was CD4+ T cells sorted from blood. The clonotype originates from a woman between 18 and 29 years old in good health. Rearrangement joined TRBV30 to TRBJ2-7, with 10 central nucleotides matching TRBD1. The DNA reads as follows: TGTGCCTGGAATGGACAGGGGGTGGCCTACGAGCAGTACTTC. This is translated as CAWNGQGVAYEQYF.